Listed here are 3 T cell receptor beta chains from one sample, sequenced in a study of T-cell reconstitution after alpha-beta-depleted transplantation in children (dated by TCRdb to the mid-2010s). This sample's treatment or condition label indicates: allogeneic hematopoietic cell transplantation with graft depleted of TCRalphabeta T cells and CD19 B cells. The protocol used for the library was PCR. Sequencing relied on an Illumina HiSeq 2500. TCR libraries were prepared with molecular barcoding, using unique molecular identifiers to normalize TCRbeta repertoire quantification. TCRdb took the public reads, trimmed them with fastp at Q25, ran MiXCR for clone calling and kept in-frame beta chains. Identical CDR3 proteins give one entry, which carries the most common genes and DNA. This sample is represented by 250,000 to 300,000 distinct CDR3 sequences; about 9.4% of them were singletons. The ten largest account for less than 8% of the sample.

The material sequenced was PBMCs, taken before TCRalphabeta/CD19-depleted stem cell transplant. The receptors were sampled from a boy under two years old with acute myeloid leukemia, due to receive a stem cell transplant.

This clonotype was counted at least ten times. V and J are TRBV15 and TRBJ2-7, with 9 bases that match TRBD2. Germline assignment: CDR1 LNHNV and CDR2 YYDKDF (reference sequence). CDR3 length equals 17 residues. The junction had 9 bases not matched to a gene; V was cut back by 1 base and J by 2 bases. CDR3 sequence reads: CATSRGVWTSDAYEQYF. CDR3 coding DNA: TGTGCCACCAGCAGAGGTGTTTGGACTAGCGACGCCTACGAGCAGTACTTC.

This clonotype showed up just a few times. This chain joins TRBV13 and TRBJ2-6, with 8 bases identical to TRBD1. Germline V gene data show CDR1 as PRHDT and CDR2 as FYEKMQ (reference sequence). J gave up 4 bases and V 5 bases, and 7 bases lay outside the gene matches. The CDR3 loop spans 16 amino acids. The CDR3 DNA reads TGTGCCAGCAGCATCACCCAGGGGGCCGGGGCCAACGTCCTGACTTTC. Encoded protein: CASSITQGAGANVLTF.

This clonotype was recorded a few times. The genes are TRBV4-3 and TRBJ2-1; 9 bases map to TRBD2. In germline, CDR1 is LGHNA, CDR2 YSLEER. V gave up 0 bases and J gave up 9 bases; unmatched junction bases: 6. This CDR3 spans 15 amino acids. The CDR3 DNA reads TGCGCCAGCAGCCAAGACGGTAGCGGGAGTGGTGAGCAGTTCTTC. Amino acids: CASSQDGSGSGEQFF.